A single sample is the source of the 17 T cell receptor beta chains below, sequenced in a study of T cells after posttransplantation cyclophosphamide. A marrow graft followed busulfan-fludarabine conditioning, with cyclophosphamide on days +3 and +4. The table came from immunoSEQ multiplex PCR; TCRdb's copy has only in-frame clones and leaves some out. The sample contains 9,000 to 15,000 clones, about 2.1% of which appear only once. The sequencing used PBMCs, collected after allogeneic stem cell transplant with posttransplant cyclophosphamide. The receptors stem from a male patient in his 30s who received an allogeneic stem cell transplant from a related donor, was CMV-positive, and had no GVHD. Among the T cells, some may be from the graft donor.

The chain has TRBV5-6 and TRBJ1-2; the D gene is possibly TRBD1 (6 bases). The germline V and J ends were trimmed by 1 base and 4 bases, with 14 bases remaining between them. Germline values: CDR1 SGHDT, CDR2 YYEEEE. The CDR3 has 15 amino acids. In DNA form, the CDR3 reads TGTGCCAGCAGCTTGCAACAGGGTATCCGCTATGGCTACACCTTC. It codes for CASSLQQGIRYGYTF.

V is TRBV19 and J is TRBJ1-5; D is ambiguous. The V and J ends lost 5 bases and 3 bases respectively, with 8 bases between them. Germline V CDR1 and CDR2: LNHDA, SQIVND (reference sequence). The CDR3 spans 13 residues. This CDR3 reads CASSPSVNQPQHF. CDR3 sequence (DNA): TGTGCCAGTAGTCCCTCGGTCAATCAGCCCCAGCATTTT.

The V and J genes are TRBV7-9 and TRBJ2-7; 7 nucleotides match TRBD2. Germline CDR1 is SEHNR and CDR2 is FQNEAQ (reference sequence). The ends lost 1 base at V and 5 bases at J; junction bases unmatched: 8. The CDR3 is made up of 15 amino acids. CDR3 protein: CASSLGVREFDEQYF. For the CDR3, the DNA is TGTGCCAGCAGCTTAGGTGTGCGGGAGTTCGACGAGCAGTACTTC. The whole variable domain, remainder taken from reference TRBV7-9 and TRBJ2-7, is DTGVSQNPRHKITKRGQNVTFRCDPISEHNRLYWYRQTLGQGPEFLTYFQNEAQLEKSRLLSDRFSAERPKGSFSTLEIQRTEQGDSAMYLCASSLGVREFDEQYFGPGTRLTVT.

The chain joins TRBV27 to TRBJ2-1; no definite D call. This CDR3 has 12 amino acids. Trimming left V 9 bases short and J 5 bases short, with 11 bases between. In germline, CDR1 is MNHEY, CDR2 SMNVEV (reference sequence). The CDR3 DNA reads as TGTGCCAGTCCGCAACGGGACAATGAGCAGTTCTTC. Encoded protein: CASPQRDNEQFF.

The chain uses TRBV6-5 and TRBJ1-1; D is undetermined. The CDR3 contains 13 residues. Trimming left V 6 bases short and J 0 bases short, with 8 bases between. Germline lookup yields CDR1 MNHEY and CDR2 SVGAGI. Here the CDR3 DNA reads TGTGCCAGCAGAAGTACTTTGAACACTGAAGCTTTCTTT. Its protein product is CASRSTLNTEAFF.

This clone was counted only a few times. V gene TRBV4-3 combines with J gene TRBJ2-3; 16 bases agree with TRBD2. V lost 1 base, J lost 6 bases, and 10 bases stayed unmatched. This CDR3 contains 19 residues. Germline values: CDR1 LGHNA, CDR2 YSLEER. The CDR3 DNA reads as TGCGCCAGCAGCCAAGGGGGGGGGACTAGCGGGAGGGCGAGGGATACGCAGTATTTT. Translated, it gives CASSQGGGTSGRARDTQYF.

The DNA for the CDR3 is TGCGCCAGCAGCCAAGGAGGGACAGGGGTAGCCTATGGCTACACCTTC. This gives the protein CASSQGGTGVAYGYTF. This chain uses TRBV4-1 with TRBJ1-2; 10 bases agree with TRBD1. CDR1 is MGHRA, CDR2 YSYEKL, per germline. The V gene end was trimmed by 1 base and the J gene end by 4 bases; junction bases not matched to a gene: 6. This CDR3 spans 16 amino acids.

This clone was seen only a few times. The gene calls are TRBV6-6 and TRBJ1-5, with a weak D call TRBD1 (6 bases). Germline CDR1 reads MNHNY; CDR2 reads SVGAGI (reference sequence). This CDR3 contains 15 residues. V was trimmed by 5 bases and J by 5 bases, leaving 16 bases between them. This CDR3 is CASSANREGDQPQHF. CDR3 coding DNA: TGTGCCAGCAGTGCAAACAGGGAGGGCGATCAGCCCCAGCATTTT.

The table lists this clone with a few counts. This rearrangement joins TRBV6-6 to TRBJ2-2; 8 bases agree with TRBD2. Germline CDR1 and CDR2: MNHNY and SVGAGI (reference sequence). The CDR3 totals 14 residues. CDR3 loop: CAGSGGTNTGELFF. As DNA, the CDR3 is TGTGCGGGGTCGGGGGGGACGAACACCGGGGAGCTGTTTTTT.

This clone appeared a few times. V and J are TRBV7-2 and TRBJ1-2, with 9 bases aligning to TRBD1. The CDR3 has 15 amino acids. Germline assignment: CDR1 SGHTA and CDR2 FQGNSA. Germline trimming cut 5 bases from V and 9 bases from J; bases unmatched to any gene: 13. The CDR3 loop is CASSPQTGGTFSYTF. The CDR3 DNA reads TGTGCCAGCAGCCCCCAGACAGGGGGAACCTTTAGCTACACCTTC.

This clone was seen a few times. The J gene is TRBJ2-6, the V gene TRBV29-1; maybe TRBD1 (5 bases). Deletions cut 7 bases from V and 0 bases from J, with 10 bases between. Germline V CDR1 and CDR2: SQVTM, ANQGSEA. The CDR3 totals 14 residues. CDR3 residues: CSAQGFSGANVLTF. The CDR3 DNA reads TGCAGCGCGCAGGGATTCTCTGGGGCCAACGTCCTGACTTTC. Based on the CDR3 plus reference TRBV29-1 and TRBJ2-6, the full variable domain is SAVISQKPSRDICQRGTSLTIQCQVDSQVTMMFWYRQQPGQSLTLIATANQGSEATYESGFVIDKFPISRPNLTFSTLTVSNMSPEDSSIYLCSAQGFSGANVLTFGAGSRLTVL.

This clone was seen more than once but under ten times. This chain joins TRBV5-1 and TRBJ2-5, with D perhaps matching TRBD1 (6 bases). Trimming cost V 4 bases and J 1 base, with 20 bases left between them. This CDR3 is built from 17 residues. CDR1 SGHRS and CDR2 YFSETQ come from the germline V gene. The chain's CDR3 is CASSPWLRDTSQETQYF. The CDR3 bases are TGCGCCAGCAGCCCCTGGCTACGGGACACTTCCCAAGAGACCCAGTACTTC.

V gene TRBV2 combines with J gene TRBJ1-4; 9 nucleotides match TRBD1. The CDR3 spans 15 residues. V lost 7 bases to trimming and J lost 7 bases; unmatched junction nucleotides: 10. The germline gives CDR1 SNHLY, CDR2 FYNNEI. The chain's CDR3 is CASKRLETGGEKLFF. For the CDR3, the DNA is TGTGCCAGCAAACGGTTGGAGACAGGGGGTGAAAAACTGTTTTTT.

The CDR3 coding sequence is TGCGCCAGCAGCCAAGTTGCGGGAGGAATCACAGATACGCAGTATTTT. Translating it yields CASSQVAGGITDTQYF. The chain uses TRBV4-1 and TRBJ2-3; TRBD2 matches 8 bases. The CDR3 consists of 16 residues. Trimming took 1 base from V and 2 from J; bases not matched to a gene: 5. CDR1 and CDR2 (germline): MGHRA, YSYEKL.

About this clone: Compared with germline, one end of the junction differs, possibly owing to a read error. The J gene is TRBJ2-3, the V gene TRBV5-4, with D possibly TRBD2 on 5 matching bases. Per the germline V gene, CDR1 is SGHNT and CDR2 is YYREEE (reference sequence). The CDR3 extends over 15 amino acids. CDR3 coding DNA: TGTGCCAGCAGCTTGGCTCAGGCTAGCAGAGATACGCAGTATTTT. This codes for CASSLAQASRDTQYF.

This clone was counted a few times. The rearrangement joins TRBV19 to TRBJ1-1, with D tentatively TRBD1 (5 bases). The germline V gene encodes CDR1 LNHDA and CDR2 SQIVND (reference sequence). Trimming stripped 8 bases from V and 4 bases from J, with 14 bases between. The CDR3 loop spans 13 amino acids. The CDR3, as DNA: TGTGCCAGTGGATTCCAGGGTACCACTGAAGCTTTCTTT. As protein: CASGFQGTTEAFF.

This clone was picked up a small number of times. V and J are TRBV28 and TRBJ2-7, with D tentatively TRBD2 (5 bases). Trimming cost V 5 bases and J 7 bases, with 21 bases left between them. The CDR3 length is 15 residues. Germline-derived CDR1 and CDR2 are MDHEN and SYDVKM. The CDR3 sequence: CASSLTRTGSREQYF. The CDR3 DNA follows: TGTGCCAGCAGTCTCACTAGGACCGGTTCCCGGGAGCAGTACTTC. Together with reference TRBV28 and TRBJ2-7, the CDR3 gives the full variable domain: DVKVTQSSRYLVKRTGEKVFLECVQDMDHENMFWYRQDPGLGLRLIYFSYDVKMKEKGDIPEGYSVSREKKERFSLILESASTNQTSMYLCASSLTRTGSREQYFGPGTRLTVT.